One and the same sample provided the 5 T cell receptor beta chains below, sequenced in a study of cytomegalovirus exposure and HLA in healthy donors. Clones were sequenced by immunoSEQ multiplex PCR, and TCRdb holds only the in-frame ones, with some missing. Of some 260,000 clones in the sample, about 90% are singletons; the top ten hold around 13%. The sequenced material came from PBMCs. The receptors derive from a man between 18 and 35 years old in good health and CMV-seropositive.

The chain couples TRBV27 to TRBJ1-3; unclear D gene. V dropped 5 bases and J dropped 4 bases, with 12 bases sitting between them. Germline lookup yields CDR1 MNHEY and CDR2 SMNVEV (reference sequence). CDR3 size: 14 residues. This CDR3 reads CASSPSAQGNTIYF. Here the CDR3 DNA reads TGTGCCAGCAGTCCGTCAGCGCAAGGAAACACCATATATTTT.

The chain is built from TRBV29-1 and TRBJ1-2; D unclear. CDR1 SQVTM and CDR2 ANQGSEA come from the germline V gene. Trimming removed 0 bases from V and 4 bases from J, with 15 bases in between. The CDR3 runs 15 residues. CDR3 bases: TGCAGCGTTGAAGATCTTAGCCCCCGGGGCTATGGCTACACCTTC. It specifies CSVEDLSPRGYGYTF.

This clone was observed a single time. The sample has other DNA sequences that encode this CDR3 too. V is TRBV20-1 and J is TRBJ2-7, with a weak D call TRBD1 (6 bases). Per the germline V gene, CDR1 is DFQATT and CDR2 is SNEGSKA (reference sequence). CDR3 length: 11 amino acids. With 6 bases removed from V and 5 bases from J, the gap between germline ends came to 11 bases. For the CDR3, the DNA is TGCAGTGCGGGCAGGGGCCACGAGCAGTACTTC. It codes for CSAGRGHEQYF.

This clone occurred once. The CDR3 DNA reads TGTGCTAGTGGTTGGACTAGCGGGAGGGCCGGAGATACGCAGTATTTT. This gives the protein CASGWTSGRAGDTQYF. The V gene is TRBV12-5, the J gene TRBJ2-3; 15 nucleotides align to TRBD2. The V gene's germline CDR1 is LGHNT and CDR2 FRNRAP. Unmatched junction bases numbered 4, after V lost 4 bases and J lost 5 bases. CDR3 length equals 16 residues.

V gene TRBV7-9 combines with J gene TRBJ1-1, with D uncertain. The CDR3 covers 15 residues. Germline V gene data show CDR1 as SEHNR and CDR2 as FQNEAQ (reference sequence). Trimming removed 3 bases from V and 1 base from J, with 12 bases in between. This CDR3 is CASSLLIGWNTEAFF. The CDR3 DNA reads TGTGCCAGCAGCTTGTTGATCGGTTGGAACACTGAAGCTTTCTTT.